One and the same sample provided the 27 T cell receptor beta chains below, sequenced in a study of shared clonotypes between healthy human individuals. Repertoires were generated with immunoSEQ multiplex PCR, while TCRdb's copy carries only in-frame clones and drops some. The sample carries approximately 100,000 clones, more than 65% recorded once. The specimen sequenced was memory CD8+ T cells sorted from blood. As to subset: CD45RO+ cells pooled with CCR7-negative TemRA cells. The origin of the receptors is a woman aged 30 to 39 in good health.

This clone was detected many times. The chain joins TRBV2 to TRBJ2-7; 10 bases align to TRBD2. Looked up from germline, CDR1 is SNHLY and CDR2 is FYNNEI. V shed 10 bases, J shed 4 bases, and the junction held 13 bases outside the gene matches. CDR3 length: 15 amino acids. The CDR3 DNA follows: TGTGCCACAACTACTCCTAGCGGGGGAAAATACGAGCAGTACTTC. Protein product: CATTTPSGGKYEQYF.

This chain joins TRBV19 and TRBJ2-6, with 8 bases that match TRBD1. CDR3 size: 16 residues. With 3 bases clipped from V and 4 bases from J, the junction kept 5 bases outside the gene matches. The V gene's germline CDR1 is LNHDA and CDR2 SQIVND (reference sequence). The CDR3 here is CASSIYRGFGANVLTF. For the CDR3, the DNA is TGTGCCAGTAGTATTTACAGGGGGTTCGGGGCCAACGTCCTGACTTTC. Full variable domain (remainder filled in from reference TRBV19 and TRBJ2-6): DGGITQSPKYLFRKEGQNVTLSCEQNLNHDAMYWYRQDPGQGLRLIYYSQIVNDFQKGDIAEGYSVSREKKESFPLTVTSAQKNPTAFYLCASSIYRGFGANVLTFGAGSRLTVL.

V usage is TRBV7-9 and J usage is TRBJ1-5; possibly TRBD1 for D (5 bases). The CDR3 sequence is 15 residues long. Per germline, CDR1 SEHNR and CDR2 FQNEAQ (reference sequence). V was pared by 4 bases and J by 4 bases, with 14 bases between. The CDR3 spells CASSSQDSQNQPQHF. CDR3 nucleotides: TGTGCCAGCAGCTCTCAAGACAGTCAGAATCAGCCCCAGCATTTT.

The rearrangement joins TRBV5-1 to TRBJ1-2; 7 nucleotides match TRBD1. Germline V gives CDR1 SGHRS, CDR2 YFSETQ. V lost 5 bases, J lost 5 bases, and 6 bases stayed unmatched. This CDR3 spans 13 amino acids. CDR3 in DNA: TGCGCCAGCAGATTTACAGGGGTGTATGGCTACACCTTC. It yields the protein CASRFTGVYGYTF.

This chain links TRBV10-2 with TRBJ2-4; 9 positions agree with TRBD2. Germline V CDR1 and CDR2: WSHSY, SAAADI. The CDR3 loop spans 17 amino acids. The V and J ends lost 2 bases and 1 base, in that order; junction bases with no gene match: 6. The CDR3, as DNA: TGCGCCAGCAGTGAGACTGGACTAGCGTCGGCCAAAAACATTCAGTACTTC. This codes for CASSETGLASAKNIQYF.

This chain connects TRBV6-1 to TRBJ1-4, with D uncertain. Trimming removed 6 bases at V and 5 bases at J, with 7 bases between. CDR1 is MNHNS and CDR2 is SASEGT in the germline V gene. The CDR3 runs to 12 residues. DNA for the CDR3: TGTGCCAGCAGACAAGGAAATGAAAAACTGTTTTTT. Encoded protein: CASRQGNEKLFF.

The genes are TRBV6-5 and TRBJ2-5; D unresolved. V was cut by 6 bases and J by 3 bases, with 14 bases left in between. Germline-derived CDR1 and CDR2 are MNHEY and SVGAGI. The CDR3 contains 14 residues. This CDR3 is CASSPPYREETQYF. CDR3 bases: TGTGCCAGCAGCCCCCCTTATAGGGAAGAGACCCAGTACTTC.

The chain uses TRBV10-1 and TRBJ2-7, with 9 positions matching TRBD1. Germline V CDR1 and CDR2: WNHNN, SYGVQD (reference sequence). The CDR3 length is 15 residues. Unmatched junction bases numbered 6, after V lost 2 bases and J lost 4 bases. The CDR3 reads CASSERRTGVYEQYF. CDR3 nucleotides: TGCGCCAGCAGTGAGCGACGGACAGGGGTATACGAGCAGTACTTC.

As to this clone: A far larger clone differs by one base, so this is likely a read error. This chain links TRBV25-1 with TRBJ2-2; 13 bases map to TRBD2. V trimming: 11 bases; J trimming: 3 bases; junction bases outside the gene matches: 3. The CDR3 is 14 amino acids. CDR1 MGHDK and CDR2 SYGVNS come from the germline V gene. CDR3 protein: CAGTSGRDTGELFF. The CDR3 nucleotides read TGTGCCGGCACTAGCGGGAGGGACACCGGGGAGCTGTTTTTT.

V and J are TRBV27 and TRBJ1-2, with D tentatively TRBD1 (6 bases). V lost 5 bases and J lost 7, with 20 bases in between. CDR3 size: 15 residues. Germline CDR1 MNHEY, CDR2 SMNVEV (reference sequence). CDR3: CASSPTQGSFFGYTF. The CDR3 coding sequence is TGTGCCAGCAGTCCTACACAGGGTTCGTTCTTTGGCTACACCTTC.

V gene TRBV5-4 combines with J gene TRBJ1-1; tentatively, D is TRBD1 (5 bases). The CDR3 contains 15 residues. Germline loops: CDR1 SGHNT, CDR2 YYREEE (reference sequence). Between the trimmed V and J ends, which lost 2 bases and 3 bases, there was a span of 14 bases. The CDR3 DNA reads TGTGCCAGCAGCTTACTAGCAGGGTCGGACACTGAAGCTTTCTTT. Its translation is CASSLLAGSDTEAFF.

The chain combines TRBV4-1 with TRBJ2-1; D remains unclear. The V gene lost 1 base and the J gene lost 8 bases, with 12 bases spanning the gap. CDR3 length: 14 amino acids. Germline lookup yields CDR1 MGHRA and CDR2 YSYEKL. The CDR3 nucleotides read TGCGCCAGCAGCCAAGTTCGGGCTGGGGATGAGCAGTTCTTC. Protein: CASSQVRAGDEQFF.

In this sample, this clone turned up once. The chain has TRBV5-1 and TRBJ2-1, with 10 nucleotides matching TRBD2. This CDR3 has 18 residues. In germline, CDR1 is SGHRS, CDR2 YFSETQ. V lost 0 bases to trimming and J lost 5 bases; unmatched junction nucleotides: 11. The CDR3 coding sequence is TGCGCCAGCAGCTTGGGGGCTAGCGGGAGATCCTTGAACAATGAGCAGTTCTTC. Its translation is CASSLGASGRSLNNEQFF.

This chain links TRBV6-6 with TRBJ2-1, with 7 bases fitting TRBD2. There are 12 residues in the CDR3. V lost 6 bases, J lost 8 bases, and 4 bases stayed unmatched. Germline V CDR1 and CDR2: MNHNY, SVGAGI (reference sequence). CDR3 loop: CASSPGGDEQFF. CDR3 nucleotides: TGTGCCAGCAGCCCTGGGGGGGATGAGCAGTTCTTC.

V gene TRBV28 combines with J gene TRBJ2-7; no clear D gene. The CDR3 has 14 amino acids. V lost 6 bases and J 7 bases, leaving 19 bases between the germline ends. Germline V gene data show CDR1 as MDHEN and CDR2 as SYDVKM. CDR3 region: CASRYIRVGAEQYF. The CDR3 DNA is TGTGCCAGCAGGTATATAAGGGTGGGTGCGGAGCAGTACTTC.

The rearrangement uses TRBV6-6 and TRBJ2-1, with 7 bases fitting TRBD2. Germline V lookup: CDR1 MNHNY, CDR2 SVGAGI (reference sequence). The CDR3 runs to 15 residues. V lost 5 bases to trimming and J lost 9 bases; unmatched junction nucleotides: 13. CDR3: CASSPPASGAIEQFF. The CDR3, as DNA: TGTGCCAGCAGTCCGCCTGCTAGCGGCGCTATTGAGCAGTTCTTC.

This chain connects TRBV6-4 to TRBJ2-2; D is tentatively TRBD1 or TRBD2 (5 bases each). Germline V gene lookup returns CDR1 MRHNA and CDR2 SNTAGT. This CDR3 spans 16 amino acids. V was pared by 0 bases and J by 1 base, with 9 bases between. CDR3: CASSDSGTRNTGELFF. The CDR3 region has the DNA TGTGCCAGCAGTGACTCGGGGACCCGGAACACCGGGGAGCTGTTTTTT.

There are a few counts of this clone. This chain links TRBV28 with TRBJ2-5, with 7 bases aligning to TRBD1. The germline CDR1 and CDR2 sequences are MDHEN and SYDVKM. CDR3 length: 13 residues. V dropped 6 bases and J dropped 11; count of bases not matched to a gene: 12. CDR3 bases: TGTGCCAGCAGCTGGGACAGTGGTGGGGAGCAGTACTTC. Translating it yields CASSWDSGGEQYF. The variable domain in full, with the rest retrieved from reference TRBV28 and TRBJ2-5, is DVKVTQSSRYLVKRTGEKVFLECVQDMDHENMFWYRQDPGLGLRLIYFSYDVKMKEKGDIPEGYSVSREKKERFSLILESASTNQTSMYLCASSWDSGGEQYFGPGTRLLVL.

This rearrangement joins TRBV7-9 to TRBJ1-3; no clear D. This CDR3 region has 14 residues. Trimming took 7 bases from V and 3 from J, leaving 13 bases between them. Germline loops: CDR1 SEHNR, CDR2 FQNEAQ (reference sequence). The CDR3 nucleotides read TGTGCCAGCATCCCGACCGCGGGTGGAAACACCATATATTTT. Its translation is CASIPTAGGNTIYF. Full variable domain (rest looked up from reference TRBV7-9 and TRBJ1-3): DTGVSQNPRHKITKRGQNVTFRCDPISEHNRLYWYRQTLGQGPEFLTYFQNEAQLEKSRLLSDRFSAERPKGSFSTLEIQRTEQGDSAMYLCASIPTAGGNTIYFGEGSWLTVV.

This clone has only one observation. The genes are TRBV11-2 and TRBJ2-1; 11 positions agree with TRBD2. CDR1 is SGHAT, CDR2 FQNNGV, per germline. The ends lost 5 bases at V and 5 bases at J; junction bases unmatched: 8. This CDR3 spans 16 amino acids. The CDR3 DNA is TGTGCCAGCAGCCCTCCGGGACTAGCGGTTCACAATGAGCAGTTCTTC. It codes for CASSPPGLAVHNEQFF. Looking up the rest from reference TRBV11-2 and TRBJ2-1 gives the full variable domain: EAGVAQSPRYKIIEKRQSVAFWCNPISGHATLYWYQQILGQGPKLLIQFQNNGVVDDSQLPKDRFSAERLKGVDSTLKIQPAKLEDSAVYLCASSPPGLAVHNEQFFGPGTRLTVL.

Only a few counts were recorded for this clone. V gene TRBV6-4 combines with J gene TRBJ2-3, with D maybe TRBD1 (5 bases). V lost 0 bases to trimming and J lost 2 bases, with 12 bases between them. Germline V lookup: CDR1 MRHNA, CDR2 SNTAGT. This CDR3 is 16 amino acids long. The CDR3 DNA is TGTGCCAGCAGTGACTCAGGGGCGACTCACACAGATACGCAGTATTTT. As protein: CASSDSGATHTDTQYF.

Of note for this clone: A far bigger clonotype differs at one base, so this is likely a read error. The chain is built from TRBV6-5 and TRBJ1-2; D possibly corresponds to TRBD1 (5 bases). There are 16 residues in the CDR3. In germline, CDR1 is MNHEY, CDR2 SVGAGI. V lost 0 bases and J 7 bases, leaving 18 bases between the germline ends. The CDR3 bases are TGTGCCAGCAGTTACTCGAGAGGAGGGGAGGGTATTGGCTACACCTTC. It yields the protein CASSYSRGGEGIGYTF.

The V call is TRBV18, the J call TRBJ1-1; D is uncertain. CDR1 is KGHSH, CDR2 LQKENI, per germline. The germline V and J ends were trimmed by 3 bases and 0 bases, with 29 bases remaining between them. This CDR3 comprises 21 residues. Here the CDR3 reads CASSPPGYVLVSYYMNTEAFF. CDR3 in DNA: TGTGCCAGCTCACCGCCCGGGTATGTCCTCGTCAGCTATTACATGAACACTGAAGCTTTCTTT.

This clone was picked up many times. The gene calls are TRBV2 and TRBJ2-1; D gene unclear. Germline CDR1 is SNHLY and CDR2 is FYNNEI. This CDR3 comprises 14 residues. V was pared by 0 bases and J by 8 bases, with 11 bases between. The CDR3 DNA is TGTGCCAGCAGTGAAGCTGCGGTAGCCGATGAGCAGTTCTTC. Its protein product is CASSEAAVADEQFF.

The genes are TRBV4-1 and TRBJ1-4, with D possibly TRBD1 on 5 matching bases. Trimming took off 4 bases at V and 6 bases at J, with 12 bases between the two ends. The CDR3 spans 14 residues. Germline CDR1 MGHRA, CDR2 YSYEKL. CDR3 coding DNA: TGCGCCAGCAGCCTCAGGGCCACGGATGAAAAACTGTTTTTT. Translation: CASSLRATDEKLFF.

This clone was recorded a few times. The V call is TRBV6-1, the J call TRBJ2-3, with D possibly matching TRBD2 (6 bases). This CDR3 is 14 amino acids long. V was trimmed by 6 bases and J by 3 bases, leaving 13 bases between them. Germline values: CDR1 MNHNS, CDR2 SASEGT. CDR3 region: CASRATGETDTQYF. CDR3 in DNA: TGTGCCAGCAGAGCCACGGGGGAGACAGATACGCAGTATTTT.

The chain uses TRBV28 and TRBJ2-4; no reliable D call. This CDR3 has 15 amino acids. Germline V CDR1 and CDR2: MDHEN, SYDVKM. V was clipped by 4 bases and J by 0 bases, with 10 bases between them. The CDR3 coding sequence is TGTGCCAGCAGTTACATCGATACAGCCAAAAACATTCAGTACTTC. It specifies CASSYIDTAKNIQYF. Drawing the rest from reference TRBV28 and TRBJ2-4, the complete variable domain is DVKVTQSSRYLVKRTGEKVFLECVQDMDHENMFWYRQDPGLGLRLIYFSYDVKMKEKGDIPEGYSVSREKKERFSLILESASTNQTSMYLCASSYIDTAKNIQYFGAGTRLSVL.